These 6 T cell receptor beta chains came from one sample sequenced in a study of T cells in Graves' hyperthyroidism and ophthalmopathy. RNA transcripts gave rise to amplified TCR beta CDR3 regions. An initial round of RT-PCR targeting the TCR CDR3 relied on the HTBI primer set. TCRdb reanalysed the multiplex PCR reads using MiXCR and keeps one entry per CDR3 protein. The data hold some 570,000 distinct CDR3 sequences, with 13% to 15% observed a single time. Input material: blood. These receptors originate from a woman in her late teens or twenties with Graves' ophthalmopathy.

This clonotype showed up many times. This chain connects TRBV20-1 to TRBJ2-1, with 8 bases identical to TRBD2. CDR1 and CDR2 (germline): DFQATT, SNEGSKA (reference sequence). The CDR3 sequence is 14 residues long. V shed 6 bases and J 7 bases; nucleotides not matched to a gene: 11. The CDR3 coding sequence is TGCAGTGCCAGCGGGAGCACTACGGGGAATGAGCAGTTCTTC. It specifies CSASGSTTGNEQFF.

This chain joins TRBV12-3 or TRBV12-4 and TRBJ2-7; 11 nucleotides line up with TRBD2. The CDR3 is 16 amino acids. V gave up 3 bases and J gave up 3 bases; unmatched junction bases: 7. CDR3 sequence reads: CASSFLSGRAGYEQYF. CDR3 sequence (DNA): TGTGCCAGCAGTTTCCTTAGCGGGAGGGCGGGCTACGAGCAGTACTTC.

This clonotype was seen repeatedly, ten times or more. The CDR3 sequence is CASSPVDRVGYTF. DNA for the CDR3: TGTGCCAGCAGCCCTGTCGACAGGGTTGGCTACACCTTC. The V gene is TRBV7-9, the J gene TRBJ1-2, with 7 bases identical to TRBD1. The germline gives CDR1 SEHNR, CDR2 FQNEAQ (reference sequence). V dropped 5 bases and J dropped 7; count of bases not matched to a gene: 7. This CDR3 region has 13 residues.

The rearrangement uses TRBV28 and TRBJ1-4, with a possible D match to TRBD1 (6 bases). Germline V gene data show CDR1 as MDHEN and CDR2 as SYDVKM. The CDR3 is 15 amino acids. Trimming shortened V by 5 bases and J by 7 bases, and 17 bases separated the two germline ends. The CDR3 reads CASSGGGAGGEKLFF. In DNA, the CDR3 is TGTGCCAGCAGTGGGGGGGGGGCCGGTGGTGAAAAACTGTTTTTT.

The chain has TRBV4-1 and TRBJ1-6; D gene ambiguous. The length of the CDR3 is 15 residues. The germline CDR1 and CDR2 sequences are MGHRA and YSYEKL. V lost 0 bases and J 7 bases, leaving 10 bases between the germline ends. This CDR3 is CASSQDSGINSPLHF. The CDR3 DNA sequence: TGCGCCAGCAGCCAAGACAGTGGAATAAATTCACCCCTCCACTTT.

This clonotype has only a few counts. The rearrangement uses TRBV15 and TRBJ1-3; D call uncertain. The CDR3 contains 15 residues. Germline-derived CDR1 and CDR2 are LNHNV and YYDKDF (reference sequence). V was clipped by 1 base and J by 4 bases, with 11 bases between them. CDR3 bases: TGTGCCACCAGCAGAGTCGGGGTTGTCGGAAACACCATATATTTT. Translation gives CATSRVGVVGNTIYF. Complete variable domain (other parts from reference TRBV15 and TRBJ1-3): DAMVIQNPRYQVTQFGKPVTLSCSQTLNHNVMYWYQQKSSQAPKLLFHYYDKDFNNEADTPDNFQSRRPNTSFCFLDIRSPGLGDTAMYLCATSRVGVVGNTIYFGEGSWLTVV.